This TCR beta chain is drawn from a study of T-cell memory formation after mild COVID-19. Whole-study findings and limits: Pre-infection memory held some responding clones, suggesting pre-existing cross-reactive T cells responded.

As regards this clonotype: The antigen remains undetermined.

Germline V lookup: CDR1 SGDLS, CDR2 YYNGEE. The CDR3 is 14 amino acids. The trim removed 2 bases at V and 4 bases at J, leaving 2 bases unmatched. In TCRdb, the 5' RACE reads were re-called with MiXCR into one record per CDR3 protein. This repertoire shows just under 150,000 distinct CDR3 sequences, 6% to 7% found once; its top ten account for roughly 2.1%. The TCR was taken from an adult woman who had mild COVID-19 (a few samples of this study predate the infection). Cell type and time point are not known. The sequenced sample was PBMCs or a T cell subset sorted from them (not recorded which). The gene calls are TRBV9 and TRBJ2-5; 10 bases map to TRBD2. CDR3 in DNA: TGTGCCAGCAGCGTCAGCGGGGGGGTAGAGACCCAGTACTTC. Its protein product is CASSVSGGVETQYF.